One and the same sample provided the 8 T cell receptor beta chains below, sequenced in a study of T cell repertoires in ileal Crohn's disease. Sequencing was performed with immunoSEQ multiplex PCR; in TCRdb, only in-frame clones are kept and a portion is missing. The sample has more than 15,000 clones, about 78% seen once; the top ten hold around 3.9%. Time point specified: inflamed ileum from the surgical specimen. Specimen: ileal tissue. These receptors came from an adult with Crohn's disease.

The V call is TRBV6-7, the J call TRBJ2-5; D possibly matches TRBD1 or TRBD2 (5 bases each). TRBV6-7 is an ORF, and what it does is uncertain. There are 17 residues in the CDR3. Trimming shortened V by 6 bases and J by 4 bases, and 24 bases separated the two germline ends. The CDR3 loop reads CASSLLPGTDEGETQYF. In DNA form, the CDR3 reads TGTGCCAGCAGCCTCCTACCCGGGACGGACGAGGGAGAGACCCAGTACTTC.

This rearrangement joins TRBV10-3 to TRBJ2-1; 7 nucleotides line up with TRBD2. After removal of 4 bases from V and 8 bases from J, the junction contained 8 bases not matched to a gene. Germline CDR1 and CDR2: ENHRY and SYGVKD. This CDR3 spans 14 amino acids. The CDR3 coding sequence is TGTGCCATCAGTGGCAGCGGGGAAGCATATGAGCAGTTCTTC. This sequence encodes CAISGSGEAYEQFF.

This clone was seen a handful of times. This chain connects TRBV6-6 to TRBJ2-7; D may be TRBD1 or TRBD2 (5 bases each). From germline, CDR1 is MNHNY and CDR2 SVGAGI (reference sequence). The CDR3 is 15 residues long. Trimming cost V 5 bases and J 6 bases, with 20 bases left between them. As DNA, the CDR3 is TGTGCCAGCAGTCACCCCGGGACGGGTCAAGCCGAGCAGTACTTC. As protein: CASSHPGTGQAEQYF.

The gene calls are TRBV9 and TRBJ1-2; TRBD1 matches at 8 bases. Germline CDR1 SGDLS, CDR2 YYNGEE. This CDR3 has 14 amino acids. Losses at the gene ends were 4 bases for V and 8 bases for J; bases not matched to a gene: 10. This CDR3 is CASSLQTGEGGYTF. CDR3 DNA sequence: TGTGCCAGCAGCTTACAGACAGGGGAGGGCGGCTACACCTTC.

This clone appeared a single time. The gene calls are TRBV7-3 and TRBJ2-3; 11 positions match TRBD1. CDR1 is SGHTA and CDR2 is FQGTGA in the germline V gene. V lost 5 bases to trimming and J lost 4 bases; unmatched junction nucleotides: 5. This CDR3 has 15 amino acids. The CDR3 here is CASSHGTGGADTQYF. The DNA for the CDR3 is TGTGCCAGCAGCCACGGGACAGGGGGGGCAGATACGCAGTATTTT.

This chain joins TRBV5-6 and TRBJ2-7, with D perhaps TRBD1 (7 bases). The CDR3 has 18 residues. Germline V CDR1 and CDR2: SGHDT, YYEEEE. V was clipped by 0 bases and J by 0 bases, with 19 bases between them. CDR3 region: CASSLDAGWGDSSYEQYF. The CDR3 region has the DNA TGTGCCAGCAGCTTGGACGCGGGGTGGGGGGACAGCTCCTACGAGCAGTACTTC.

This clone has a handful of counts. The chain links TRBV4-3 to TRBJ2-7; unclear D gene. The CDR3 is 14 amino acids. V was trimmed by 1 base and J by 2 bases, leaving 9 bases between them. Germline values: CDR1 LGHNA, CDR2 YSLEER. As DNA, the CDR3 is TGCGCCAGCAGCCAAGGGAACCCCCCCTACGAGCAGTACTTC. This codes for CASSQGNPPYEQYF.

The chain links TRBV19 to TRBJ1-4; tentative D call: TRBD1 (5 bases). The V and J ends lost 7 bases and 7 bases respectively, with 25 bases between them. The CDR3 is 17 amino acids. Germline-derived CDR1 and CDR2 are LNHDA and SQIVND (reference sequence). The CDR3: CASKMKWDRTTSEKLFF. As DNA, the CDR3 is TGTGCCAGTAAGATGAAGTGGGACCGAACGACGAGTGAAAAACTGTTTTTT. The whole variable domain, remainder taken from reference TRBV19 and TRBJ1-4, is DGGITQSPKYLFRKEGQNVTLSCEQNLNHDAMYWYRQDPGQGLRLIYYSQIVNDFQKGDIAEGYSVSREKKESFPLTVTSAQKNPTAFYLCASKMKWDRTTSEKLFFGSGTQLSVL.